This T cell receptor beta chain was obtained from a study of blood T cell repertoires in COVID-19. Study in general: PBMCs, B-cell-depleted T cells, or T cells provided the cDNA or gDNA that made up the material.

The CDR3 has 14 residues. J lost 7 bases, V lost 5 bases, and 10 bases had no gene match. Germline V gene data show CDR1 as SGHAT and CDR2 as FQNNGV. Only in-frame clones appear in the TCRdb table, and some are missing; sequencing was by immunoSEQ multiplex PCR. Of approximately 200,000 clones in the sample, 70% to 90% are singletons; the top ten hold less than 3%. The rearrangement joins TRBV11-2 to TRBJ2-7; 8 bases agree with TRBD1. The TCR sequence derives from a woman in her twenties or thirties with active or convalescent COVID-19. The source material was peripheral blood. DNA for the CDR3: TGTGCCAGCAGCAATATCAGGGGGCAATGGGAGCAGTACTTC. As protein: CASSNIRGQWEQYF.